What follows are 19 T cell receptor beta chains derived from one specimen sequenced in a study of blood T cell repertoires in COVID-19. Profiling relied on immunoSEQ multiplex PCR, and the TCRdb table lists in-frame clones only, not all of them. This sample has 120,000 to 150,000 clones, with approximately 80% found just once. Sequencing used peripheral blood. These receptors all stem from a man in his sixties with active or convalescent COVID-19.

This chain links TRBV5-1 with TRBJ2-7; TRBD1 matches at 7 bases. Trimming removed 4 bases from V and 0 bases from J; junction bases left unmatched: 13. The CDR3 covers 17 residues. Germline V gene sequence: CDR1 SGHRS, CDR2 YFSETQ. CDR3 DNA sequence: TGCGCCAGCAGCGCAGCCGGGACAGCCATAGACTCCTACGAGCAGTACTTC. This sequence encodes CASSAAGTAIDSYEQYF.

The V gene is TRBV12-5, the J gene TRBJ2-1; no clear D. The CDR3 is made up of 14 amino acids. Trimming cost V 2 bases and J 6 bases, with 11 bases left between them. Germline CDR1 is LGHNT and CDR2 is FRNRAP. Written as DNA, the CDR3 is TGTGCTAGTGGTTTGTCGGAGACGTTCAATGAGCAGTTCTTC. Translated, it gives CASGLSETFNEQFF.

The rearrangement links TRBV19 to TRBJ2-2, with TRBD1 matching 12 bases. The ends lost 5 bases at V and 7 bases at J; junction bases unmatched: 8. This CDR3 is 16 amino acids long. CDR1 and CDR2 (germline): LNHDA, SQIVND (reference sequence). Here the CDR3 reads CASSPGTGGADGELFF. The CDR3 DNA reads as TGTGCCAGTAGTCCGGGGACAGGGGGCGCGGACGGGGAGCTGTTTTTT.

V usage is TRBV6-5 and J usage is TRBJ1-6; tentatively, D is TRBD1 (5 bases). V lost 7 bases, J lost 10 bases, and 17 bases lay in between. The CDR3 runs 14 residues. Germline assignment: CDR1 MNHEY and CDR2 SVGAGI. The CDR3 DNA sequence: TGTGCCAGCACCAAAGCCCAGGGTGGATCACCCCTCCACTTT. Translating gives CASTKAQGGSPLHF.

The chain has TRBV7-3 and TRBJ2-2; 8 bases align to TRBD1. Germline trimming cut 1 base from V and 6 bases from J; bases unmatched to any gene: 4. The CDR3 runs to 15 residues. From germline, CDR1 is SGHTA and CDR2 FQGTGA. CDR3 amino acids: CASSLRQGAAGELFF. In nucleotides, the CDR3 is TGTGCCAGCAGCTTAAGGCAGGGGGCCGCCGGGGAGCTGTTTTTT.

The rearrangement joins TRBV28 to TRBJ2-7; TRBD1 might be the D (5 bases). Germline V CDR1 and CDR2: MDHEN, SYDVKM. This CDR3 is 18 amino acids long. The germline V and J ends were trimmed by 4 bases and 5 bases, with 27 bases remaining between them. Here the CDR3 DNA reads TGTGCCAGCAGTTCAAAGGCGCCCCGGACATTCCTTGGGGACGAGCAGTACTTC. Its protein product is CASSSKAPRTFLGDEQYF.

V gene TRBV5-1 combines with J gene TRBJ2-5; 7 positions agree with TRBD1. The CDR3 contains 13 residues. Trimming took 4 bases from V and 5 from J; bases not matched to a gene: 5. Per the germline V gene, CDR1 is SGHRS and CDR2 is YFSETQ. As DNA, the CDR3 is TGCGCCAGCAGCCTGACAGGGATGGAGACCCAGTACTTC. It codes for CASSLTGMETQYF.

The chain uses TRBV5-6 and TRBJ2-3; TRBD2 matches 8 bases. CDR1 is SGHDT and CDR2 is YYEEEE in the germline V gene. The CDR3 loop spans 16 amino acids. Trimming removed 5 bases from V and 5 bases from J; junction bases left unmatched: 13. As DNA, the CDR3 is TGTGCCAGCAGACACGTCTTTCGGGGGGGAAGAGATACGCAGTATTTT. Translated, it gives CASRHVFRGGRDTQYF.

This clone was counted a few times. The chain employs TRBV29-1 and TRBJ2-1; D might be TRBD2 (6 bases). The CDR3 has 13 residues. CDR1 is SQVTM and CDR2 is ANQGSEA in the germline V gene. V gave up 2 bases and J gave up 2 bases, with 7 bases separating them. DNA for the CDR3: TGCAGCGTTGAACTAGCGCCCTACAATGAGCAGTTCTTC. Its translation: CSVELAPYNEQFF.

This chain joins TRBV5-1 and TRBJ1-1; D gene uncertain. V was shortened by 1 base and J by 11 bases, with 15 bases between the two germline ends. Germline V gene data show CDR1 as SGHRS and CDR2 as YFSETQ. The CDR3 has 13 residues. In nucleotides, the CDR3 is TGCGCCAGCAGCTTGTCGAGAGGAATCGGGGCTTTCTTT. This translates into CASSLSRGIGAFF.

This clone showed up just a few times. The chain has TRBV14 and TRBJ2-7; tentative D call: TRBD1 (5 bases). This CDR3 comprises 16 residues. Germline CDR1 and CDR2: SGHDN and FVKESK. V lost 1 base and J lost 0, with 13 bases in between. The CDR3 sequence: CASSQVGLGDSYEQYF. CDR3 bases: TGTGCCAGCAGCCAAGTAGGGCTAGGGGACTCCTACGAGCAGTACTTC.

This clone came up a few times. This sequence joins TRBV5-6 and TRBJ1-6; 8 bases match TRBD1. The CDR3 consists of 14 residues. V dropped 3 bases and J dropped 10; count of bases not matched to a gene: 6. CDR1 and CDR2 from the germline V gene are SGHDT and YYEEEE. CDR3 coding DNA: TGTGCCAGCAGCTCGGGACAGGCTGACTCACCCCTCCACTTT. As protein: CASSSGQADSPLHF. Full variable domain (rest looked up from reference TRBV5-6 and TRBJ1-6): DAGVTQSPTHLIKTRGQQVTLRCSPKSGHDTVSWYQQALGQGPQFIFQYYEEEERQRGNFPDRFSGHQFPNYSSELNVNALLLGDSALYLCASSSGQADSPLHFGNGTRLTVT.

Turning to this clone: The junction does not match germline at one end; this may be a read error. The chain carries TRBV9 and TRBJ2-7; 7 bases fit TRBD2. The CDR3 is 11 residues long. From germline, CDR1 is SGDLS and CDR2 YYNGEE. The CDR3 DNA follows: TGTGCCAGCAGCGGACTAGCCGGGATCAGCTTC. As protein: CASSGLAGISF.

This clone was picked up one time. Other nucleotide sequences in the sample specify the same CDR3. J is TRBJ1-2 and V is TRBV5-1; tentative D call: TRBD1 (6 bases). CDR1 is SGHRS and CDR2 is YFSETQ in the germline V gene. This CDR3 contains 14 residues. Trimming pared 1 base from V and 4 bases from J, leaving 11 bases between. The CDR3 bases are TGCGCCAGCAGCTTGACCACAGGGTTCTATGGCTACACCTTC. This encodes CASSLTTGFYGYTF.

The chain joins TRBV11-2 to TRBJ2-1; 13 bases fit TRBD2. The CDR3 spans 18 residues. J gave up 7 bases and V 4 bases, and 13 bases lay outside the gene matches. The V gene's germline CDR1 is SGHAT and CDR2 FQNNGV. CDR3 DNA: TGTGCCAGCAGCTCACGAACGATACTAGCGGGAGGGGGGAATGAGCAGTTCTTC. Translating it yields CASSSRTILAGGGNEQFF.

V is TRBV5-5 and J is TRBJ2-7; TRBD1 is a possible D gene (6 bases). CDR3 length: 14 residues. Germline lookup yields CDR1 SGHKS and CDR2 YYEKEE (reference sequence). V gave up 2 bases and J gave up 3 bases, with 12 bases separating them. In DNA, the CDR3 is TGTGCCAGCAGCTTAGAAGGCAGGGGCTACGAGCAGTACTTC. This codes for CASSLEGRGYEQYF.

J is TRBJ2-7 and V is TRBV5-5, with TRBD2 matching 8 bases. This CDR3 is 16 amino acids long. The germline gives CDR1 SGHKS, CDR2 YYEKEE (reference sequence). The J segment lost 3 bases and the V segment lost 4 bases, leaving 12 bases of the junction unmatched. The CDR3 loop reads CASSPRGSGSHYEQYF. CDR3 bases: TGTGCCAGCAGCCCTAGGGGCAGCGGGAGTCACTACGAGCAGTACTTC.

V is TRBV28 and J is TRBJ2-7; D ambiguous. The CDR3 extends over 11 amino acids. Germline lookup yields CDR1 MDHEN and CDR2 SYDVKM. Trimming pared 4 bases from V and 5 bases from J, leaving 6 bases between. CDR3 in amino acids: CASSYSDEQYF. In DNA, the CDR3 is TGTGCCAGCAGTTACAGTGACGAGCAGTACTTC.

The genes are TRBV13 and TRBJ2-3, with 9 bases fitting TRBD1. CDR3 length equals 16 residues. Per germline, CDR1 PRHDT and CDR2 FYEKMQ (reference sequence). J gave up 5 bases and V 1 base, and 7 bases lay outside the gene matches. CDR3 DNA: TGTGCCAGCAGCTTAGTGAGACAGGGGGAAGTAGATACGCAGTATTTT. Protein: CASSLVRQGEVDTQYF.